What follows are 16 T cell receptor beta chains derived from one specimen sequenced in a study of T cells after yellow fever vaccination (dated by TCRdb to 2018 to 2020). Libraries were prepared through 5' RACE. Sequencing used an Illumina HiSeq 2500. Clones were called with MiXCR by TCRdb after fastp trimmed the public reads at Q25, and only in-frame beta chains were retained. Rows with one shared CDR3 protein collapse into an entry with the most common genes and DNA. In this sample the table shows about 22,000 distinct CDR3 sequences, less than 5.5% of which occur a single time. The top ten clonotypes cover 20% of the sample. Interpreted using the paper, the treatment or condition label stands for: live attenuated yellow fever vaccine strain. The sequenced sample was PBMCs, either bulk or a sorted T-cell subset (CD4+, CD8+, memory, or dextramer-sorted; not recorded which), obtained roughly 46 days after the first yellow fever vaccination. Source of these receptors: a young man who received the YFV17D yellow fever vaccine.

The sample holds many counts of this clonotype. As DNA, the CDR3 is TGCGCCAGCAGGACCGGGACACCCCCAGATACGCAGTATTTT. It codes for CASRTGTPPDTQYF. The V call is TRBV5-1, the J call TRBJ2-3; D may be TRBD1 (6 bases). The CDR3 length is 14 residues. Looked up from germline, CDR1 is SGHRS and CDR2 is YFSETQ. The V gene lost 5 bases and the J gene lost 4 bases, with 14 bases spanning the gap. Full variable domain (rest looked up from reference TRBV5-1 and TRBJ2-3): KAGVTQTPRYLIKTRGQQVTLSCSPISGHRSVSWYQQTPGQGLQFLFEYFSETQRNKGNFPGRFSGRQFSNSRSEMNVSTLELGDSALYLCASRTGTPPDTQYFGPGTRLTVL.

This clonotype was seen only a few times. The chain links TRBV14 to TRBJ2-4; TRBD2 is a possible D gene (6 bases). Germline V lookup: CDR1 SGHDN, CDR2 FVKESK. The CDR3 covers 18 residues. V lost 0 bases, J lost 0 bases, and 15 bases lay in between. CDR3 protein: CASSQDPASERAKNIQYF. CDR3 DNA sequence: TGTGCCAGCAGCCAAGATCCGGCTAGCGAAAGAGCCAAAAACATTCAGTACTTC.

This clonotype was found many times. The chain uses TRBV7-9 and TRBJ1-1; 7 bases match TRBD1. This CDR3 has 15 amino acids. CDR1 SEHNR and CDR2 FQNEAQ come from the germline V gene (reference sequence). The ends lost 5 bases at V and 2 bases at J; junction bases unmatched: 8. The CDR3, as DNA: TGTGCCAGCAGCCGGGCCGGGACAGCTAACACTGAAGCTTTCTTT. Protein sequence: CASSRAGTANTEAFF.

This clonotype was counted ten times or more. The chain links TRBV6-2 or TRBV6-3 to TRBJ2-7, with 12 bases that match TRBD2. Looked up from germline, CDR1 is MNHEY and CDR2 is SVGEGT. The CDR3 sequence is 19 residues long. J lost 7 bases, V lost 2 bases, and 18 bases had no gene match. The CDR3: CASSYQPLAGGHPSGEQYV. The CDR3 coding sequence is TGTGCCAGCAGTTACCAACCTCTAGCGGGGGGGCATCCTTCCGGAGAGCAGTACGTC.

This clonotype has at least ten counts. This chain joins TRBV5-1 and TRBJ2-5, with D tentatively TRBD1 (5 bases). The V and J ends lost 1 base and 1 base respectively, with 11 bases between them. The CDR3 extends over 15 amino acids. CDR1 and CDR2 (germline): SGHRS, YFSETQ. Here the CDR3 reads CASSLTGRTQETQYF. DNA of the CDR3: TGCGCCAGCAGCTTGACAGGTAGAACCCAAGAGACCCAGTACTTC. Variable domain in full (rest from reference TRBV5-1 and TRBJ2-5): KAGVTQTPRYLIKTRGQQVTLSCSPISGHRSVSWYQQTPGQGLQFLFEYFSETQRNKGNFPGRFSGRQFSNSRSEMNVSTLELGDSALYLCASSLTGRTQETQYFGPGTRLLVL.

This clonotype was seen many times. The rearrangement uses TRBV12-3 or TRBV12-4 and TRBJ2-3; D unresolved. The CDR3 is 17 residues long. Between the trimmed V and J ends, which lost 6 bases and 0 bases, there was a span of 19 bases. The CDR3 here is CASRPRRRSPSTDTQYF. CDR3 DNA: TGTGCCAGCAGACCAAGGCGGCGGTCACCTAGCACAGATACGCAGTATTTT.

This clonotype was counted ten times or more. The genes are TRBV7-6 and TRBJ2-2; D may be TRBD1 (6 bases). The CDR3 is 14 amino acids. CDR1 is SGHVS and CDR2 is FNYEAQ in the germline V gene. V was cut by 8 bases and J by 7 bases, with 17 bases left in between. This CDR3 reads CASRDTLRGGELFF. The CDR3 nucleotides are TGTGCCAGCCGGGACACTCTCAGGGGCGGGGAGCTGTTTTTT. The complete variable domain, with remaining parts taken from reference TRBV7-6 and TRBJ2-2, reads GAGVSQSPRYKVTKRGQDVALRCDPISGHVSLYWYRQALGQGPEFLTYFNYEAQQDKSGLPNDRFSAERPEGSISTLTIQRTEQRDSAMYRCASRDTLRGGELFFGEGSRLTVL.

This clonotype was seen at least ten times. An end of the junction does not agree with germline; a read error may underlie this. The V and J genes are TRBV6-5 and TRBJ1-3, with TRBD1 matching over 7 bases. CDR1 and CDR2 (germline): MNHEY, SVGAGI. The CDR3 is 17 amino acids. The DNA of the CDR3 is TGTGCCAGCAGTTACTCGCCGTTGACAGGGACTGGAAACACCACATATTTT. This sequence encodes CASSYSPLTGTGNTTYF.

At least ten counts were recorded for this clonotype. The rearrangement links TRBV5-1 to TRBJ2-6; D remains unclear. The germline gives CDR1 SGHRS, CDR2 YFSETQ. The V end was cut by 4 bases, the J end by 0 bases, with 5 bases between. This CDR3 is built from 14 residues. CDR3 DNA: TGCGCCAGCAGCCCTAACTCTGGGGCCAACGTCCTGACTTTC. This codes for CASSPNSGANVLTF.

By sample fraction, this clonotype is medium-sized. The chain joins TRBV5-1 to TRBJ2-7; TRBD2 matches 7 bases. V lost 0 bases and J lost 2; bases outside the gene matches: 2. The CDR3 has 14 amino acids. The germline gives CDR1 SGHRS, CDR2 YFSETQ. CDR3 residues: CASSLETSPYEQYF. The CDR3, as DNA: TGCGCCAGCAGCTTGGAGACTAGCCCCTACGAGCAGTACTTC.

The V and J genes are TRBV5-4 and TRBJ2-3, with D perhaps matching TRBD2 (5 bases). Germline V CDR1 and CDR2: SGHNT, YYREEE (reference sequence). CDR3 length: 14 amino acids. The V gene lost 1 base and the J gene lost 6 bases, with 12 bases spanning the gap. CDR3 amino acids: CASSLWRGWDTQYF. The CDR3 DNA is TGTGCCAGCAGCTTGTGGCGCGGGTGGGATACGCAGTATTTT.

Many counts were recorded for this clonotype. This chain connects TRBV6-5 to TRBJ1-1; 7 nucleotides line up with TRBD1. CDR3 length: 14 residues. In germline, CDR1 is MNHEY, CDR2 SVGAGI. V lost 4 bases to trimming and J lost 5 bases; unmatched junction nucleotides: 7. Here the CDR3 reads CASSSQGVATEAFF. CDR3 nucleotides: TGTGCCAGCAGTTCTCAGGGGGTCGCGACTGAAGCTTTCTTT.

Sample share makes this clonotype medium-sized. The gene calls are TRBV5-5 and TRBJ1-5, with TRBD1 as a possible D gene (5 bases). This CDR3 contains 15 residues. CDR1 is SGHKS and CDR2 is YYEKEE in the germline V gene (reference sequence). V lost 2 bases and J 9 bases, leaving 18 bases between the germline ends. The CDR3 DNA sequence: TGTGCCAGCAGCTTATACCGGGACTCCCCCAGGCCCCAGCATTTT. Its translation is CASSLYRDSPRPQHF.

This clonotype showed up many times. The chain has TRBV19 and TRBJ1-2; no clear D. This CDR3 is built from 15 residues. V was cut by 7 bases and J by 0 bases, with 15 bases left in between. Looked up from germline, CDR1 is LNHDA and CDR2 is SQIVND (reference sequence). The CDR3 DNA is TGTGCCAGTACCGGGCGACAAGACACTAACTATGGCTACACCTTC. Encoded protein: CASTGRQDTNYGYTF. The full variable domain, its missing parts supplied by reference TRBV19 and TRBJ1-2, is DGGITQSPKYLFRKEGQNVTLSCEQNLNHDAMYWYRQDPGQGLRLIYYSQIVNDFQKGDIAEGYSVSREKKESFPLTVTSAQKNPTAFYLCASTGRQDTNYGYTFGSGTRLTVV.

This clonotype was detected ten times or more. The chain links TRBV20-1 to TRBJ2-5, with 7 bases that match TRBD1. CDR1 is DFQATT, CDR2 SNEGSKA, per germline (reference sequence). Trimming took 6 bases from V and 5 from J; bases not matched to a gene: 9. This CDR3 spans 13 amino acids. Written as DNA, the CDR3 is TGCAGTGCAATAAACAGGGGCGGCGAGACCCAGTACTTC. Translating gives CSAINRGGETQYF.

This clonotype has a handful of counts. Possible read error: a much larger clone is one base away. V usage is TRBV7-2 and J usage is TRBJ1-1, with TRBD1 as a possible D gene (5 bases). Trimming pared 3 bases from V and 10 bases from J, leaving 15 bases between. Per germline, CDR1 SGHTA and CDR2 FQGNSA. The length of the CDR3 is 13 residues. CDR3 sequence reads: CASSLSGAQVAFF. The CDR3 bases are TGTGCCAGCAGCTTGAGTGGGGCGCAGGTAGCTTTCTTT.